These T cell receptor beta chains were read from a single sample in a study of blood T cell repertoires in COVID-19. Data came from immunoSEQ multiplex PCR; TCRdb stores just in-frame clones and leaves some out. The table includes roughly 250,000 clones, about 88% detected once. What was sequenced was peripheral blood. Receptors originate from a woman aged 40 to 50 who had recovered from COVID-19. CDR3s include the opening cysteine and the closing phenylalanine or tryptophan.

V gene,J gene,CDR3 protein
TRBV10-3,TRBJ2-5,CAISESGQTQETQYF
TRBV7-2,TRBJ1-5,CASSSRQGGQPQHF
TRBV5-4,TRBJ2-7,CASSSKTGTSSYEQYF
TRBV7-8,TRBJ1-1,CASSRDRAVTTEAFF
TRBV2,TRBJ2-7,CASSGQNYEQYF
TRBV19,TRBJ1-2,CASSGSTGSLNYGYTF
TRBV6-4,TRBJ1-2,CASSDPTTGSYGYTF
TRBV5-1,TRBJ2-1,CASSLVAASGSNEQFF
TRBV11-2,TRBJ2-1,CASSLTGAPEQFF
TRBV7-9,TRBJ2-7,CASSLVHRVYEQYF
TRBV7-2,TRBJ2-1,CASTLGLSSYNEQFF
TRBV28,TRBJ2-5,CASSITGGGKETQYF
TRBV3-1/TRBV3-2,TRBJ1-2,CASSLTTGSYGYTF
TRBV19,TRBJ1-5,CASSIVQASNQPQHF
TRBV11-3,TRBJ2-7,CASSLKGDSYEQYF
TRBV19,TRBJ2-7,CASSTMYEQYF
TRBV5-1,TRBJ2-1,CASSLEDYSYNEQFF
TRBV30,TRBJ2-7,CAWSITGVLHEQYF
TRBV18,TRBJ1-1,CASSHSTGDFTEAFF
TRBV4-3,TRBJ2-1,CASSQGESGNSYNEQFF
TRBV18,TRBJ1-3,CASSPLQGSHGNTIYF
TRBV5-5,TRBJ1-1,CASSPTTTGTEAFF
TRBV4-1,TRBJ1-2,CASSQGSRQIYGYTF
TRBV27,TRBJ1-2,CASSLGRGQGGKGYTF
TRBV3-1/TRBV3-2,TRBJ1-5,CASSQGRGYYQPQHF
TRBV27,TRBJ2-7,CASSPVVGGSYEQYF
TRBV4-1,TRBJ2-2,CASSQGQGGTGELFF
TRBV2,TRBJ1-2,CASRGDRGRLYGYTF
TRBV7-2,TRBJ2-2,CASSLDPSSGELFF
TRBV5-8,TRBJ1-6,CASSLGTGTYNSPLHF
TRBV7-3,TRBJ2-1,CASSPGQGTYNEQFF
TRBV27,TRBJ2-7,CASSYRTSGGNEQYF
TRBV30,TRBJ2-3,CAWSELAGGTDTQYF
TRBV2,TRBJ2-5,CASSGDRNLQETQYF
TRBV5-1,TRBJ1-1,CASSSKGANTEAFF
TRBV5-1,TRBJ1-1,CASSPNLGRQNTEAFF
TRBV5-1,TRBJ2-7,CASSLPGDEQYF
TRBV4-3,TRBJ1-3,CASSLGAGDISGNTIYF
TRBV7-3,TRBJ2-1,CASSLSRQDPNEQFF
TRBV7-2,TRBJ2-2,CARKEPGGGGELFF
TRBV5-6,TRBJ2-2,CASSLRTGLASPGELFF
TRBV9,TRBJ2-5,CASSAGTGYETQYF
TRBV7-9,TRBJ1-3,CASSLGQGFGNTIYF
TRBV28,TRBJ1-6,CASSFRRVDNSPLHF
TRBV7-2,TRBJ2-1,CASSVAGSVSYNEQFF
TRBV28,TRBJ1-2,CASSTSARFGGYTF
TRBV27,TRBJ2-7,CASSLQGNEQYF